The 2 T cell receptor beta chains listed next were all sequenced from one sample in a study of early T cells in non-severe SARS-CoV-2 infection. TCRdb re-analysed the 5' RACE reads in MiXCR, keeping a single row per CDR3 protein. This table holds roughly 72,000 distinct CDR3 sequences, 9.5% to 15% found once. The sample taken for sequencing was whole blood. These receptors were collected from an adult who was a healthcare worker with PCR-confirmed SARS-CoV-2 infection or an uninfected control (not recorded which).

The chain joins TRBV2 to TRBJ1-1; 8 nucleotides align to TRBD1. This CDR3 region has 14 residues. Germline assignment: CDR1 SNHLY and CDR2 FYNNEI. The trim removed 9 bases at V and 1 base at J, leaving 7 bases unmatched. The CDR3: CASSWTGTNTEAFF. CDR3 DNA: TGTGCCAGTTCCTGGACAGGGACGAACACTGAAGCTTTCTTT.

This clonotype has a count of ten or more. J is TRBJ2-1 and V is TRBV7-6; 7 bases match TRBD2. The CDR3 has 12 residues. Trimming cost V 0 bases and J 10 bases; bases outside gene matches: 0. Germline V lookup: CDR1 SGHVS, CDR2 FNYEAQ. This CDR3 is CASSLAGGEQFF. CDR3 DNA: TGTGCCAGCAGCTTAGCGGGGGGGGAGCAGTTCTTC.